The 14 T cell receptor beta chains given below trace back to one sample, sequenced in a study of blood T cell repertoires in COVID-19. Repertoires were generated with immunoSEQ multiplex PCR, while TCRdb's copy carries only in-frame clones and drops some. The sample consists of hundreds of thousands of clones, roughly 90% of them appearing once. The sequencing input was peripheral blood. The receptors were sampled from a woman under 40 with COVID-19, enrolled during active disease.

This chain joins TRBV4-1 and TRBJ1-2, with a tentative D call TRBD1 (5 bases). Germline V gives CDR1 MGHRA, CDR2 YSYEKL. V lost 0 bases and J 6 bases, leaving 14 bases between the germline ends. CDR3 length: 15 residues. CDR3 in amino acids: CASSQDFRVRDGYTF. The CDR3 coding sequence is TGCGCCAGCAGCCAAGATTTTCGGGTCAGGGATGGCTACACCTTC.

V gene TRBV2 combines with J gene TRBJ2-2; tentative D call: TRBD1 (5 bases). V dropped 7 bases and J dropped 1 base, with 19 bases sitting between them. The CDR3 runs 17 residues. Per germline, CDR1 SNHLY and CDR2 FYNNEI. The CDR3 loop reads CASIPSLAGQNTGELFF. The CDR3 coding sequence is TGTGCCAGCATCCCCTCGTTAGCAGGGCAGAACACCGGGGAGCTGTTTTTT.

The CDR3 loop reads CASSPVGTGEAFF. CDR3 DNA sequence: TGTGCCAGCTCACCAGTCGGGACAGGTGAAGCTTTCTTT. The rearrangement uses TRBV18 and TRBJ1-1, with 8 bases fitting TRBD1. This CDR3 comprises 13 residues. V trimming: 2 bases; J trimming: 7 bases; junction bases outside the gene matches: 3. CDR1 is KGHSH and CDR2 is LQKENI in the germline V gene.

A single count supports this clone. The V call is TRBV11-3, the J call TRBJ2-7; TRBD2 matches at 8 bases. CDR3 length equals 13 residues. Germline values: CDR1 SGHNT, CDR2 YENEEA. Trimming at V came to 4 bases and at J to 9 bases, leaving 8 bases not matched to a gene. The CDR3: CASSSLAGGRQYV. CDR3 nucleotide sequence: TGTGCCAGCAGCTCTCTGGCGGGAGGCCGGCAGTACGTC.

This rearrangement joins TRBV5-5 to TRBJ2-7; TRBD1 agrees at 8 bases. The V gene's germline CDR1 is SGHKS and CDR2 YYEKEE (reference sequence). V was clipped by 0 bases and J by 5 bases; unmatched bases: 7. The CDR3 covers 15 residues. The CDR3 loop reads CASSLVRTGIHEQYF. The CDR3, as DNA: TGTGCCAGCAGCTTGGTCCGGACAGGGATCCACGAGCAGTACTTC.

The chain links TRBV6-5 to TRBJ1-4, with TRBD1 matching 7 bases. The length of the CDR3 is 12 residues. V shed 6 bases and J 10 bases; nucleotides not matched to a gene: 5. Germline assignment: CDR1 MNHEY and CDR2 SVGAGI. The CDR3 spells CASSRDSRKLFF. The DNA for the CDR3 is TGTGCCAGCAGCCGGGACAGTCGAAAACTGTTTTTT.

This clone was seen a handful of times. This rearrangement joins TRBV7-9 to TRBJ2-1; TRBD1 matches 7 bases. Germline CDR1 and CDR2: SEHNR and FQNEAQ (reference sequence). The CDR3 loop spans 16 amino acids. J was trimmed by 5 bases and V by 4 bases; bases with no gene match: 11. CDR3 sequence reads: CASSSLGTARDNEQFF. CDR3 sequence (DNA): TGTGCCAGCAGCTCTCTAGGGACAGCCCGGGACAATGAGCAGTTCTTC. Looking up the rest from reference TRBV7-9 and TRBJ2-1 gives the full variable domain: DTGVSQNPRHKITKRGQNVTFRCDPISEHNRLYWYRQTLGQGPEFLTYFQNEAQLEKSRLLSDRFSAERPKGSFSTLEIQRTEQGDSAMYLCASSSLGTARDNEQFFGPGTRLTVL.

This chain connects TRBV14 to TRBJ2-1; no clear D gene. Germline assignment: CDR1 SGHDN and CDR2 FVKESK. The CDR3 has 12 amino acids. The V end lost 2 bases, the J end lost 6 bases, and 5 bases lay between the germline ends. In DNA form, the CDR3 reads TGTGCCAGCAGCCAACTCCCCAATGAGCAGTTCTTC. This codes for CASSQLPNEQFF.

The chain combines TRBV28 with TRBJ2-3; 8 bases are shared with TRBD2. This CDR3 comprises 18 residues. With 3 bases clipped from V and 2 bases from J, the junction kept 13 bases outside the gene matches. CDR1 and CDR2 from the germline V gene are MDHEN and SYDVKM. The CDR3 sequence is CASSLRGTLAEYTDTQYF. The CDR3, as DNA: TGTGCCAGCAGTTTGCGGGGGACACTAGCGGAATACACAGATACGCAGTATTTT.

This rearrangement joins TRBV2 to TRBJ2-7; D is perhaps TRBD1 (5 bases). The V gene's germline CDR1 is SNHLY and CDR2 FYNNEI. CDR3 size: 14 residues. Trimming stripped 4 bases from V and 3 bases from J, with 13 bases between. In DNA form, the CDR3 reads TGTGCCAGCAGTGGGCAGGGCCTCTACTACGAGCAGTACTTC. Protein: CASSGQGLYYEQYF.

The CDR3 DNA sequence: TGTGCCAGCAGCGGCAGAGGACAGCCTTACTTCTCTGGAAACACCATATATTTT. The encoded protein is CASSGRGQPYFSGNTIYF. V usage is TRBV7-9 and J usage is TRBJ1-3; tentatively, D is TRBD1 (6 bases). CDR3 length: 18 residues. V dropped 5 bases and J dropped 0 bases, with 20 bases sitting between them. Germline V lookup: CDR1 SEHNR, CDR2 FQNEAQ (reference sequence).

This clone has a handful of counts. The V call is TRBV7-2, the J call TRBJ2-3, with 7 bases fitting TRBD2. The CDR3 is 16 amino acids. V trimming: 1 base; J trimming: 0 bases; junction bases outside the gene matches: 4. Germline V gene data show CDR1 as SGHTA and CDR2 as FQGNSA. In DNA form, the CDR3 reads TGTGCCAGCAGCTTAGTGGGAGGGACTAGCACAGATACGCAGTATTTT. It encodes CASSLVGGTSTDTQYF.

In its sample, this clone was seen a few times. The V and J genes are TRBV6-4 and TRBJ1-6; D unresolved. The CDR3 is made up of 15 amino acids. V shed 7 bases and J shed 10 bases, with 20 bases lying between them. CDR1 is MRHNA, CDR2 SNTAGT, per germline. CDR3 DNA sequence: TGTGCCAGCAAATCGGTTTTGACGGGAGGCTCACCCCTCCACTTT. Its translation: CASKSVLTGGSPLHF.

V and J are TRBV7-9 and TRBJ2-7; D is perhaps TRBD1 (6 bases). This CDR3 is built from 13 residues. Germline V gene data show CDR1 as SEHNR and CDR2 as FQNEAQ (reference sequence). The V end was cut by 3 bases, the J end by 2 bases, with 8 bases between. DNA for the CDR3: TGTGCCAGCAGCTTTACAGGGACCTACGAGCAGTACTTC. It codes for CASSFTGTYEQYF.